Listed below are T cell receptor beta chains from one sample, sequenced in a study of metastatic and nonmetastatic thyroid tumors. TCRdb re-processed the PCR reads through MiXCR. The sample contains over 45,000 clones, around 25% of which appear only once. The sample taken for sequencing was blood. The receptors stem from a male donor with papillary thyroid cancer or a benign thyroid nodule (not recorded which). Some clones in this sample may be carry-over from other donors' samples. CDR3s include the opening cysteine and the closing phenylalanine or tryptophan. Each record gives: CDR3 DNA, CDR3 protein, D gene, J gene, V gene, clone size. D genes are given only for firm matches. Where a row states a size, it is once, few, many or the class of an expanded clone; other rows omit it.

TGTGCCAGTACCCCGGGACAGGCCTCTGGGGCCAACGTCCTGACTTTC | CASTPGQASGANVLTF | TRBD1 | TRBJ2-6 | TRBV19 | -
TGTGCCAGCCGGGACAGCTACGAGCAGTACTTC | CASRDSYEQYF | TRBD1 | TRBJ2-7 | TRBV6-1 | medium-sized
TGTGCCAGCAGCTTTGGGCAGGGAAACACCATATATTTT | CASSFGQGNTIYF | - | TRBJ1-3 | TRBV5-6 | many
TGCGCCAGCAGTGAGTCACTAGCGGGAAGCGAGCAGTACTTC | CASSESLAGSEQYF | TRBD2 | TRBJ2-7 | TRBV10-2 | few
TGTGCCTGGAGTGTTGGGGGGCCTCGATCACCCCTCCACTTT | CAWSVGGPRSPLHF | - | TRBJ1-6 | TRBV30 | few
TGTGCCAGCAGTTTCGACCGCTACGAGCAGTACTTC | CASSFDRYEQYF | - | TRBJ2-7 | TRBV28 | few
TGTGCCAGTAGTATAATGACTAGCGGGAGGGCCGGCGGGGAGCTGTTTTTT | CASSIMTSGRAGGELFF | TRBD2 | TRBJ2-2 | TRBV19 | -
TGTGCCAGCAGCCCCAAATACTCCTACGAGCAGTACTTC | CASSPKYSYEQYF | - | TRBJ2-7 | TRBV11-1 | -
TGTGCCTGGGTCCACCCGGACAGGGGACGTGGCTACACCTTC | CAWVHPDRGRGYTF | TRBD1 | TRBJ1-2 | TRBV30 | -
TGTGCCAGCAGTCTTGGGACTAGCGGACCTTCTTTGGGGAAGTACTTC | CASSLGTSGPSLGKYF | TRBD2 | TRBJ2-7 | TRBV2 | -
TGTGCCAGTAGTATAGTTAGCGGGAGTAATGAGCAGTTCTTC | CASSIVSGSNEQFF | TRBD2 | TRBJ2-1 | TRBV19 | medium-sized
TGTGCCAGCAGCTTAAGCACAGATACGCAGTATTTT | CASSLSTDTQYF | - | TRBJ2-3 | TRBV7-9 | many
TGTGCCAGCAGTTTAGCAGGGACGCGGAATGGCTACACCTTC | CASSLAGTRNGYTF | - | TRBJ1-2 | TRBV27 | -
TGCAGTGCTAGAGGCCAGGATAATTCACCCCTCCACTTT | CSARGQDNSPLHF | - | TRBJ1-6 | TRBV20-1 | -
TGTGCCATCTCTACCACCAGGGGCCTCGTGGAGCAGTACTTC | CAISTTRGLVEQYF | - | TRBJ2-7 | TRBV10-3 | many
TGTGCCAGCAGTTTAGCTGCCAAGTCTGGAGGGCCCCAGCATTTT | CASSLAAKSGGPQHF | - | TRBJ1-5 | TRBV12-3/TRBV12-4 | -
TGTACCAGCATGACTGACCCCCGACCCTTTTTGATGCAGCCCCAGCATTTT | CTSMTDPRPFLMQPQHF | - | TRBJ1-5 | TRBV6-1 | many
TGTGCCAGCAGCTTAGCCGGTATGGGGGGCTACACCTTC | CASSLAGMGGYTF | - | TRBJ1-2 | TRBV7-9 | -
TGTGCCAGCAGCTTCGGGAGATCCCAGAACGAGCAGTACTTC | CASSFGRSQNEQYF | - | TRBJ2-7 | TRBV5-6 | once
TGTGCCAGCAGCAAAGGACGGAACGCCTACGAGCAGTACTTC | CASSKGRNAYEQYF | - | TRBJ2-7 | TRBV11-1 | many
TGTGCCAGCAGCCCCCCGGGATTCTCAGATACGCAGTATTTT | CASSPPGFSDTQYF | - | TRBJ2-3 | TRBV7-2 | -
TGCGCCAGCAGCTCCCTAGCGGGAGGGTACAATGAGCAGTTCTTC | CASSSLAGGYNEQFF | TRBD2 | TRBJ2-1 | TRBV5-1 | -
TGTGCCAGCAGTGAAATGGGGTACGAGCAGTACTTC | CASSEMGYEQYF | - | TRBJ2-7 | TRBV6-1 | few
TGTGCCACCAGTGATATCAACAGGGGCCGCGAGCAGTACTTC | CATSDINRGREQYF | TRBD1 | TRBJ2-7 | TRBV24-1 | many
TGTGCCAGCAGCGTAACCACGGGACACCCAGGGGGCCAAGAGACCCAGTACTTC | CASSVTTGHPGGQETQYF | TRBD1 | TRBJ2-5 | TRBV9 | many
TGTGCCAGCAGCCGCACTTCAGGCGCTAACTATGGCTACACCTTC | CASSRTSGANYGYTF | - | TRBJ1-2 | TRBV5-4 | many
TGCAGTGCTGGAGTACCGGCTAGCGGGAGCTACGAGCAGTACTTC | CSAGVPASGSYEQYF | TRBD2 | TRBJ2-7 | TRBV20-1 | many
TGTGCCAGCTCATATGGACAGGCGAGCTATGGCTACACCTTC | CASSYGQASYGYTF | TRBD1 | TRBJ1-2 | TRBV18 | -
TGTGCCAGCAGTTACGTAGCGGGAGGAGGCGAGCAGTACTTC | CASSYVAGGGEQYF | TRBD2 | TRBJ2-7 | TRBV6-5 | medium-sized
TGTGCCACCTTAGCGGGAAGCACAGATACGCAGTATTTT | CATLAGSTDTQYF | TRBD2 | TRBJ2-3 | TRBV2 | few
TGCGCCAGCAGTGAGAGGGCCGATGGCTACACCTTC | CASSERADGYTF | - | TRBJ1-2 | TRBV10-2 | many
TGTGCCAGAAGTGACTCTAGTGACGGGGAGCTGTTTTTT | CARSDSSDGELFF | - | TRBJ2-2 | TRBV6-4 | few
TGCAGCGCTCTCCTCCAGGGCAACTATGGCTACACCTTC | CSALLQGNYGYTF | - | TRBJ1-2 | TRBV29-1 | many
TGTGCCAGCAGCCGCCCGGGACAGGCCAACGAGCAGTACTTC | CASSRPGQANEQYF | TRBD1 | TRBJ2-7 | TRBV27 | many
TGTGCCAGCAGCCCGCTCGGGAGAAATGAGCAGTTCTTC | CASSPLGRNEQFF | - | TRBJ2-1 | TRBV3-1 | many
TGCGGTGCTGAAATAGCGGGAGGAGGGGGGGCGGAGACCCAGTACTTC | CGAEIAGGGGAETQYF | TRBD2 | TRBJ2-5 | TRBV20-1 | -
TGTGCCAGCAGTTTCCTAGCGGGAGGACCAGATACGCAGTATTTT | CASSFLAGGPDTQYF | TRBD2 | TRBJ2-3 | TRBV6-1 | many
TGCGCCAGCCGGTCGGGAGGGGCCCTCTACGAGCAGTACTTC | CASRSGGALYEQYF | TRBD2 | TRBJ2-7 | TRBV5-1 | -
TGCGCCAGCAGCTTGGGCCATGGAGGCACCGGGGAGCTGTTTTTT | CASSLGHGGTGELFF | - | TRBJ2-2 | TRBV5-1 | many
TGTGCCAGCAGCGGACAGGGGGCCTACAATGAGCAGTTCTTC | CASSGQGAYNEQFF | TRBD1 | TRBJ2-1 | TRBV2 | many
TGCGCCAGCAGCCTGGGACTAGCGGGGTACACCGGGGAGCTGTTTTTT | CASSLGLAGYTGELFF | TRBD2 | TRBJ2-2 | TRBV5-1 | -
TGCAGTGCTAGAGACAGACTAGCGGGCCCCCACGAGCAGTACTTC | CSARDRLAGPHEQYF | TRBD2 | TRBJ2-7 | TRBV20-1 | -
TGTGCCAGCTCTAACCCAAACCAGGGGGCGAGTAACTATGGCTACACCTTC | CASSNPNQGASNYGYTF | TRBD1 | TRBJ1-2 | TRBV2 | -
TGTGCCAGCAGTAACCCGACAAACACTGAAGCTTTCTTT | CASSNPTNTEAFF | - | TRBJ1-1 | TRBV6-2/TRBV6-3 | -
TGTGCCAGCAGTTACTCCCCTACTAGCGGAATCTACAATGAGCAGTTCTTC | CASSYSPTSGIYNEQFF | TRBD2 | TRBJ2-1 | TRBV6-2/TRBV6-3 | -
TGTGCCAGCAGCTTAGTGGGTGGGCAGAGGGAGACCCAGTACTTC | CASSLVGGQRETQYF | - | TRBJ2-5 | TRBV11-2 | -
TGTGCCAGCAGTTTTCGCCCCCTCGGCTCGTGGCTAGCGTGGACAGATACGCAGTATTTT | CASSFRPLGSWLAWTDTQYF | - | TRBJ2-3 | TRBV12-3/TRBV12-4 | many
TGTGCCAGCAGTGAGACTAGTGGTCGGTACAATGAGCAGTTCTTC | CASSETSGRYNEQFF | - | TRBJ2-1 | TRBV27 | medium-sized
TGTGCCTGGAGTCCGGGACATCGGAACACTGAAGCTTTCTTT | CAWSPGHRNTEAFF | - | TRBJ1-1 | TRBV30 | -
TGCAGTGCCGTAGACTTGAGCTCCTACAATGAGCAGTTCTTC | CSAVDLSSYNEQFF | - | TRBJ2-1 | TRBV20-1 | many
TGTGCCAGCAGCCTATCCCATGGGGCCTACGAGCAGTACTTC | CASSLSHGAYEQYF | - | TRBJ2-7 | TRBV11-2 | -